This TCR beta chain came from a study of cytomegalovirus exposure and HLA in healthy donors. The CDR3 is 13 residues long. CDR1 is MNHNY, CDR2 SVGAGI, per germline (reference sequence). V dropped 6 bases and J dropped 8 bases, with 14 bases sitting between them. A word on this clone: Its antigen is not known.

Study-wide points: In a later analysis, an Asian-associated ancestry cluster reportedly showed fewer N-insertions than the approximately 700-donor mean. It was only CMV serostatus that was available as immune exposure information. The study designated 150 or so TCR beta chains cytomegalovirus-associated.

This PCR relied on a set of 60 Vbeta primers and 13 Jbeta primers. Only in-frame clones appear in the TCRdb table, and some are missing; sequencing was by immunoSEQ multiplex PCR. Of about 160,000 clones in the sample, 70% to 80% were seen once. This sequence joins TRBV6-6 and TRBJ2-4; D may be TRBD1 (5 bases). The specimen was PBMCs. The TCR sequence derives from a human donor in good health. CDR3 nucleotides: TGTGCCAGCAGCCCCCTCAGGGTTGACATTCAGTACTTC. Its translation: CASSPLRVDIQYF.